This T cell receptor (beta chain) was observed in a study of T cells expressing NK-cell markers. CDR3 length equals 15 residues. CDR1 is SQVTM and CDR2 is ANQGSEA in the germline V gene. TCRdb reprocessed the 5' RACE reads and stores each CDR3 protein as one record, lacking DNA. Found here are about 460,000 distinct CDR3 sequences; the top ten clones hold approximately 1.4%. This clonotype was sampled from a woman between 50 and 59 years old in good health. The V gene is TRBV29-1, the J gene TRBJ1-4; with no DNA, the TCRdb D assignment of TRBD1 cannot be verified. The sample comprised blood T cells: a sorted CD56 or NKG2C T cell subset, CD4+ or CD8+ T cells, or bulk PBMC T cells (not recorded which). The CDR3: CSVNTGSGTNEKLFF.